Each of the 11 T cell receptor beta chains below was sequenced from the same sample in a study of CD8 T cells in Susac syndrome. Random hexamers were used to reverse transcribe the RNA input (roughly 0.5 to 1 ug). One entry per CDR3 protein, called by TCRdb with MiXCR from the immunoSEQ multiplex PCR reads. The sample has about 240,000 distinct CDR3 sequences, 95% to 97% seen once. Sequencing was performed on CD4+ T cells from PBMCs. All receptors come from a human donor with Susac syndrome.

The rearrangement joins TRBV30 to TRBJ1-2; D is unresolved. Germline CDR1 is GTSNPN and CDR2 is SVGIG (reference sequence). The CDR3 sequence is 12 residues long. V lost 4 bases, J lost 1 base, and 7 bases lay in between. The CDR3 region is CAWKAFNYGYTF. CDR3 DNA sequence: TGTGCCTGGAAGGCCTTTAACTATGGCTACACCTTC. Looking up the rest from reference TRBV30 and TRBJ1-2 gives the full variable domain: SQTIHQWPATLVQPVGSPLSLECTVEGTSNPNLYWYRQAAGRGLQLLFYSVGIGQISSEVPQNLSASRPQDRQFILSSKKLLLSDSGFYLCAWKAFNYGYTFGSGTRLTVV.

In nucleotides, the CDR3 is TGTGCCAGCAGTCCGCCCGAGGTGGACGAGCAGTACTTC. It yields the protein CASSPPEVDEQYF. This chain links TRBV6-6 with TRBJ2-7; D remains ambiguous. There are 13 residues in the CDR3. CDR1 is MNHNY and CDR2 is SVGAGI in the germline V gene (reference sequence). The germline V and J ends were trimmed by 5 bases and 5 bases, with 13 bases remaining between them.

The rearrangement joins TRBV29-1 to TRBJ1-2; 7 bases fit TRBD1. The CDR3 spans 14 residues. Germline CDR1 reads SQVTM; CDR2 reads ANQGSEA. J was trimmed by 7 bases and V by 3 bases; bases with no gene match: 11. The CDR3 DNA follows: TGCAGCGTTGAGAGGTTGGAGGGGGCAGGTGGCTACACCTTC. Translating it yields CSVERLEGAGGYTF.

The V call is TRBV6-2 or TRBV6-3, the J call TRBJ1-1, with D possibly being TRBD1 (5 bases). The CDR3 is made up of 12 amino acids. Germline lookup yields CDR1 MNHEY and CDR2 SVGEGT. Trimming shortened V by 7 bases and J by 8 bases, and 14 bases separated the two germline ends. CDR3: CASTTARGEAFF. CDR3 coding DNA: TGTGCCAGCACTACCGCCCGGGGCGAAGCTTTCTTT.

The chain combines TRBV4-1 with TRBJ1-1; D gene unclear. Germline-derived CDR1 and CDR2 are MGHRA and YSYEKL. This CDR3 has 16 amino acids. Trimming cost V 1 base and J 6 bases, with 18 bases left between them. The chain's CDR3 is CASSQGPGRFLSEAFF. DNA for the CDR3: TGCGCCAGCAGCCAAGGGCCTGGCAGGTTTCTCTCTGAAGCTTTCTTT.

The chain combines TRBV9 with TRBJ2-7; D may be TRBD1 (6 bases). Germline V gene lookup returns CDR1 SGDLS and CDR2 YYNGEE. The CDR3 length is 14 residues. V gave up 4 bases and J gave up 2 bases, with 13 bases separating them. The chain's CDR3 is CASSTGTPPYEQYF. The CDR3 DNA follows: TGTGCCAGCAGCACCGGGACACCTCCCTACGAGCAGTACTTC. Based on the CDR3 plus reference TRBV9 and TRBJ2-7, the full variable domain is DSGVTQTPKHLITATGQRVTLRCSPRSGDLSVYWYQQSLDQGLQFLIQYYNGEERAKGNILERFSAQQFPDLHSELNLSSLELGDSALYFCASSTGTPPYEQYFGPGTRLTVT.

The genes are TRBV30 and TRBJ1-5; unclear D gene. V was pared by 2 bases and J by 5 bases, with 13 bases between. CDR1 and CDR2 (germline): GTSNPN, SVGIG (reference sequence). This CDR3 comprises 14 residues. CDR3 coding DNA: TGTGCCTGGAGTTATAGACAATTTTATCAGCCCCAGCATTTT. It is translated as CAWSYRQFYQPQHF.

The chain employs TRBV29-1 and TRBJ2-7, with 9 bases lining up with TRBD1. CDR1 and CDR2 from the germline V gene are SQVTM and ANQGSEA. The J segment lost 4 bases and the V segment lost 5 bases, leaving 9 bases of the junction unmatched. CDR3 length: 14 residues. The CDR3 spells CSVPGQGPKYEQYF. The CDR3 coding sequence is TGCAGCGTTCCGGGACAGGGCCCTAAATACGAGCAGTACTTC.

The chain couples TRBV5-1 to TRBJ1-2; 9 bases fit TRBD1. The CDR3 is 14 amino acids. V lost 5 bases to trimming and J lost 4 bases; unmatched junction nucleotides: 6. From germline, CDR1 is SGHRS and CDR2 YFSETQ. CDR3 sequence (DNA): TGCGCCAGCAGTTCCGGGACAGGGTCCTATGGCTACACCTTC. This gives the protein CASSSGTGSYGYTF.

The chain is built from TRBV20-1 and TRBJ2-7; a weak D match, TRBD2 (6 bases). The CDR3 runs to 15 residues. From germline, CDR1 is DFQATT and CDR2 SNEGSKA (reference sequence). V lost 3 bases and J lost 0, with 15 bases in between. The DNA of the CDR3 is TGCAGTGCTAGCGGGGGACCGAAGAGCTCCTACGAGCAGTACTTC. This translates into CSASGGPKSSYEQYF.

The chain is built from TRBV29-1 and TRBJ2-7, with 10 bases lining up with TRBD1. The length of the CDR3 is 14 residues. Trimming took 4 bases from V and 5 from J; bases not matched to a gene: 8. Germline assignment: CDR1 SQVTM and CDR2 ANQGSEA. DNA of the CDR3: TGCAGCGTTGTGCGGGACAGGGGACTCCACGAGCAGTACTTC. This codes for CSVVRDRGLHEQYF.